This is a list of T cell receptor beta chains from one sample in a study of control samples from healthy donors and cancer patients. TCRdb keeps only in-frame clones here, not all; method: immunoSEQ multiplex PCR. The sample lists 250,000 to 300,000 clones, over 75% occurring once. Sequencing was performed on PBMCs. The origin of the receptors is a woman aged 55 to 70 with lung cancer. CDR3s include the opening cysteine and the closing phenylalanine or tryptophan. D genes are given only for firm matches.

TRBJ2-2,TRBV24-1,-,CATGSSNTGELFF,TGTGCCACAGGGAGCTCGAACACCGGGGAGCTGTTTTTT
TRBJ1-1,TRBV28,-,CASLSHWTGNTEAFF,TGTGCCAGCCTATCTCACTGGACGGGGAACACTGAAGCTTTCTTT
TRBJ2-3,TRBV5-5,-,CASSPSPRPTDTQYF,TGTGCCAGCAGCCCCAGTCCCCGCCCCACAGATACGCAGTATTTT
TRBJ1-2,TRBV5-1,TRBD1,CASSLEPGGTNYGYTF,TGCGCCAGCAGCTTGGAGCCAGGGGGGACAAACTATGGCTACACCTTC
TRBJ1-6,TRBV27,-,CASSPASSYNSPLHF,TGTGCCAGCAGTCCTGCGAGCTCCTATAATTCACCCCTCCACTTT
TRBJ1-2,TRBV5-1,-,CASSSAGVNGYTF,TGCGCCAGCAGCTCGGCAGGGGTAAATGGCTACACCTTC
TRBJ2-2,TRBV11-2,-,CASSLEGVGTGELFF,TGTGCCAGCAGCTTAGAGGGAGTGGGCACCGGGGAGCTGTTTTTT
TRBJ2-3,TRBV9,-,CASSVGGNTDTQYF,TGTGCCAGCAGCGTAGGTGGAAACACAGATACGCAGTATTTT
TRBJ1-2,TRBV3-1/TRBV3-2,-,CASSRDRYGYTF,TGTGCCAGCAGCCGAGACAGGTATGGCTACACCTTC
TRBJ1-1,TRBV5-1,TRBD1,CASSRDSPMNTEAFF,TGCGCCAGCAGCCGGGACAGCCCTATGAACACTGAAGCTTTCTTT
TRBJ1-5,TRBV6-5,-,CASQRGGYQPQHF,TGTGCATCACAACGAGGCGGGTACCAGCCCCAGCATTTT
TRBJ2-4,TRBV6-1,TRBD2,CASSEAGLAGAKNIQYF,TGTGCCAGCAGTGAAGCTGGGTTAGCGGGTGCCAAAAACATTCAGTACTTC
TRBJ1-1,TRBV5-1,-,CASSSPNTEAFF,TGCGCCAGCAGCTCCCCGAACACTGAAGCTTTCTTT
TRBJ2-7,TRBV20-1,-,CSASSGGHYEQYF,TGCAGTGCTAGTTCTGGGGGGCACTACGAGCAGTACTTC
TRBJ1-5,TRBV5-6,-,CASSLLGGGNQPQHF,TGTGCCAGCAGCTTGCTTGGAGGGGGCAATCAGCCCCAGCATTTT
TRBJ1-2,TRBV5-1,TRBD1,CASSSGGTERGYTF,TGCGCCAGCAGCTCTGGCGGGACAGAAAGGGGCTACACCTTC
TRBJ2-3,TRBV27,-,CASSPREEAQYF,TGTGCCAGCAGTCCACGTGAGGAAGCGCAGTATTTT